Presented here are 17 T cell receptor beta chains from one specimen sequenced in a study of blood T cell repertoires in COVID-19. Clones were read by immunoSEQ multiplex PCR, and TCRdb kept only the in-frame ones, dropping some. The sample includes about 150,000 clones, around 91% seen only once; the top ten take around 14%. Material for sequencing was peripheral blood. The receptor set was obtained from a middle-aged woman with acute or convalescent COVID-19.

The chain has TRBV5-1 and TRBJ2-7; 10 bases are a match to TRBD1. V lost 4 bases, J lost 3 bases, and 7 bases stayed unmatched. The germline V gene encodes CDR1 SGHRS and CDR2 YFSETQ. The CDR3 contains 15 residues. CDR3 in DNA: TGCGCCAGCAGCCCGGCCGGGACAGGGGACTACGAGCAGTACTTC. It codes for CASSPAGTGDYEQYF.

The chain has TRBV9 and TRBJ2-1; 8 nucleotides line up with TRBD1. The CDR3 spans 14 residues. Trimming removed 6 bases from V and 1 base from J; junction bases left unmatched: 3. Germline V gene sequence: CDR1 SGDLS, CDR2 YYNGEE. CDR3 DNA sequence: TGTGCCAGCAAGACAGGGGATTCCTACAATGAGCAGTTCTTC. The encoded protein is CASKTGDSYNEQFF.

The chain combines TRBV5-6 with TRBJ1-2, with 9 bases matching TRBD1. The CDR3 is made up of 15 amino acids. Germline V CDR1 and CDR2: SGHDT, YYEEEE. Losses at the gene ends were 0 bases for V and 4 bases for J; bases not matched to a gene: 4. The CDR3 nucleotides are TGTGCCAGCAGCTTGGGGACAGGGGCCACCTATGGCTACACCTTC. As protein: CASSLGTGATYGYTF.

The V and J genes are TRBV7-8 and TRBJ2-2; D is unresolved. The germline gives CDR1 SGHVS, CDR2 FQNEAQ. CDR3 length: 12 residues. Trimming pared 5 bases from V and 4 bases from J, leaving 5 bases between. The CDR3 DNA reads TGTGCCAGCAGCCCCTCCACCGGGGAGCTGTTTTTT. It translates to CASSPSTGELFF.

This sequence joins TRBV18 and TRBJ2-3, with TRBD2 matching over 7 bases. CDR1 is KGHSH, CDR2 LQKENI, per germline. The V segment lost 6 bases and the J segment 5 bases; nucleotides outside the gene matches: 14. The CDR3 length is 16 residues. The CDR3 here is CASSVWTGGGEDTQYF. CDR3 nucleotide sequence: TGTGCCAGCTCCGTTTGGACGGGAGGTGGAGAAGATACGCAGTATTTT.

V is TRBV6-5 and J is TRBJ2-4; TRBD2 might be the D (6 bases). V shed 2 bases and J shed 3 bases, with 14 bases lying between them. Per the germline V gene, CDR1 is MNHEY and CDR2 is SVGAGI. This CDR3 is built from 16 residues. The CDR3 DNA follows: TGTGCCAGCAGTTACAGGCGGGGACTTGGCAAAAACATTCAGTACTTC. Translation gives CASSYRRGLGKNIQYF.

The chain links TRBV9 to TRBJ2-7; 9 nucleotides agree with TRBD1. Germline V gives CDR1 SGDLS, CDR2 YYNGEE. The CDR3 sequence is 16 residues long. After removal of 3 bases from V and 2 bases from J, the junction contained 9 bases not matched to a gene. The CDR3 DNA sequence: TGTGCCAGCAGCGAGAATCCGGGACAGGGCACCTACGAGCAGTACTTC. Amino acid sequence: CASSENPGQGTYEQYF.

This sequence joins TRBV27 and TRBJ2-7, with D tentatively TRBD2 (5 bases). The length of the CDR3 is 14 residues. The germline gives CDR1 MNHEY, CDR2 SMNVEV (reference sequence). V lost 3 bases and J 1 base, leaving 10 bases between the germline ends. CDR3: CASSLFAGSYEQYF. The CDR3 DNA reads TGTGCCAGCAGTTTGTTTGCGGGTTCCTACGAGCAGTACTTC.

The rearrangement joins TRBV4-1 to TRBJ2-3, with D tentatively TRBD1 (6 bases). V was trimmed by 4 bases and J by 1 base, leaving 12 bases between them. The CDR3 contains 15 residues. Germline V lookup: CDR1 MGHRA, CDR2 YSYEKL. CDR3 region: CASSPPAGGTDTQYF. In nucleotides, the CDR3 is TGCGCCAGCAGCCCTCCGGCAGGGGGCACAGATACGCAGTATTTT.

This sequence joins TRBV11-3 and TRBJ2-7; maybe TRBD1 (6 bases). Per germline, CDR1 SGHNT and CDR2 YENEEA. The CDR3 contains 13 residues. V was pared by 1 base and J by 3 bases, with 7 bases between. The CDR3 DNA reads TGTGCCAGCAGCTTAGTCAGGGGCTACGAGCAGTACTTC. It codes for CASSLVRGYEQYF.

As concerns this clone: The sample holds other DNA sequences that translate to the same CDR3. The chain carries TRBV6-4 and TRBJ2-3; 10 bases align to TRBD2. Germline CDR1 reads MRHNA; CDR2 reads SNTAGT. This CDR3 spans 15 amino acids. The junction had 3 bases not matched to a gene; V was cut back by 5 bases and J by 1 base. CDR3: CASSPGTSGTDTQYF. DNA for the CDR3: TGTGCCAGCAGTCCCGGGACTAGCGGCACAGATACGCAGTATTTT.

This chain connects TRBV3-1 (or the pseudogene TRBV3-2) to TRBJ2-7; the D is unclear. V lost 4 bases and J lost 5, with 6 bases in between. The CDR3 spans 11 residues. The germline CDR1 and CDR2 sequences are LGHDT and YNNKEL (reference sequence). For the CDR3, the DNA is TGTGCCAGCAGCCTTTCGGACGAGCAGTACTTC. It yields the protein CASSLSDEQYF.

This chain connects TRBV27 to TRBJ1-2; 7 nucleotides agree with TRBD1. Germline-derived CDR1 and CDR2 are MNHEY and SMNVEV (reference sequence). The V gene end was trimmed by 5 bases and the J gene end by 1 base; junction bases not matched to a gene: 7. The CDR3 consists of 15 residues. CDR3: CASSDSGTVNYGYTF. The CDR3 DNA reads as TGTGCCAGCAGTGATTCCGGGACAGTTAACTATGGCTACACCTTC.

CDR3 in DNA: TGTGCCAGCAGTGAAGGTTGGCAGGCAGCCCAGCATTTT. This encodes CASSEGWQAAQHF. The rearrangement uses TRBV2 and TRBJ1-5, with D uncertain. The germline V gene has CDR1 SNHLY and CDR2 FYNNEI. The CDR3 is made up of 13 amino acids. The V and J ends lost 1 base and 11 bases respectively, with 12 bases between them.

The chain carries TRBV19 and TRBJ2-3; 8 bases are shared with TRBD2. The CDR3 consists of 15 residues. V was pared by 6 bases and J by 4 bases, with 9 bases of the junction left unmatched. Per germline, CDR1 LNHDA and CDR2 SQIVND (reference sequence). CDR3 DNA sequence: TGTGCCAGTAGGACCGGTCGGGGGGGCGCAGATACGCAGTATTTT. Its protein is CASRTGRGGADTQYF.

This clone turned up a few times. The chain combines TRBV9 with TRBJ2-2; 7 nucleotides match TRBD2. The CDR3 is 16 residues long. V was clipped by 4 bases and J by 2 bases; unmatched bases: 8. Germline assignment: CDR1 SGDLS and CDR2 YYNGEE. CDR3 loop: CASSSTLAPNTGELFF. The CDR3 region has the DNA TGTGCCAGCAGCTCAACACTAGCGCCTAACACCGGGGAGCTGTTTTTT.

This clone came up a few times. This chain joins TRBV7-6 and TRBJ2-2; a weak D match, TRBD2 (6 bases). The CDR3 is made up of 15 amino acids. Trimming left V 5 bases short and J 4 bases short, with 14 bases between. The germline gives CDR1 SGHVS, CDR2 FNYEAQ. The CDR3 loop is CASSQTGTLTGELFF. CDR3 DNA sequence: TGTGCCAGCAGCCAGACCGGGACTCTCACCGGGGAGCTGTTTTTT. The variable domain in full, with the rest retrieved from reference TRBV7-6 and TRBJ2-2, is GAGVSQSPRYKVTKRGQDVALRCDPISGHVSLYWYRQALGQGPEFLTYFNYEAQQDKSGLPNDRFSAERPEGSISTLTIQRTEQRDSAMYRCASSQTGTLTGELFFGEGSRLTVL.